The sample holds a few counts of the clone carrying this TCR beta chain. The sample originates from a study of naive and memory T cell subsets. Germline CDR1 reads MDHEN; CDR2 reads SYDVKM. V was shortened by 6 bases and J by 4 bases, with 10 bases between the two germline ends. This CDR3 region has 13 residues. Both TRBC1 and TRBC2 were covered by a beta constant-region primer of two equimolar oligonucleotides. A single record per CDR3 protein comes from TCRdb applying MiXCR to the UMI-ligation and nested PCR reads. The sample has approximately 140,000 distinct CDR3 sequences; more than 15% are singletons.

The specimen sequenced was naive CD4+ T cells from blood. The chain couples TRBV28 to TRBJ2-1; possibly TRBD1 or TRBD2 for D (5 bases each). This sequence originates from a human donor in good health. The CDR3 loop is CASSGTAYNEQFF. CDR3 sequence (DNA): TGTGCCAGCAGCGGGACCGCTTACAATGAGCAGTTCTTC.